The TCR beta chain described here comes from a study of blood T cell repertoires in COVID-19. Study at large: Whether acute or convalescent, the COVID-19 samples came from the United States, Italy and Spain. PBMCs, B-cell-depleted T cells, or T cells provided the cDNA or gDNA that made up the material.

The CDR3 extends over 14 amino acids. CDR1 MNHEY and CDR2 SVGAGI come from the germline V gene. Trimming pared 6 bases from V and 8 bases from J, leaving 14 bases between. In the authors' workflow: Amplification of reference gene primers provided the estimated nucleated cell counts. Assay: immunoSEQ multiplex PCR; the TCRdb copy retains only in-frame clones and omits some. V, J and clone size are taken as reported in that table, and D and trimming were inferred from the DNA itself. The sample consists of approximately 240,000 clones, less than 85% of them appearing once. Sequencing was carried out using peripheral blood. V and J are TRBV6-5 and TRBJ1-6; D may be TRBD1 (6 bases). The origin of this receptor is a woman aged 80 or over with active or convalescent COVID-19. CDR3 region: CASRPRGGDSPLHF. Here the CDR3 DNA reads TGTGCCAGCAGGCCCAGGGGTGGGGATTCACCCCTCCACTTT.